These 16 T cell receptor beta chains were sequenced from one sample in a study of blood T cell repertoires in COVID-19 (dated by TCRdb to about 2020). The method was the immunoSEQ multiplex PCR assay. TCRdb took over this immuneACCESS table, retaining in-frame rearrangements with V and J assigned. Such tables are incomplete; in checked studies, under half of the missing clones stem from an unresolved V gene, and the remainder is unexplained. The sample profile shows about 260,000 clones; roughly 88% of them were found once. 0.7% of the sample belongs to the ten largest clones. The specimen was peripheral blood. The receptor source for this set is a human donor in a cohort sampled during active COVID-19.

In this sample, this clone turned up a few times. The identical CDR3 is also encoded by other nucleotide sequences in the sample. The CDR3 bases are TGTGCCAGCTCACCACAGGGGGCGAATCAGCCCCAGCATTTT. It encodes CASSPQGANQPQHF. The chain recombines TRBV18 with TRBJ1-5; TRBD1 agrees at 7 bases. The germline V gene encodes CDR1 KGHSH and CDR2 LQKENI. The CDR3 is 14 residues long. Trimming removed 1 base from V and 4 bases from J; junction bases left unmatched: 1.

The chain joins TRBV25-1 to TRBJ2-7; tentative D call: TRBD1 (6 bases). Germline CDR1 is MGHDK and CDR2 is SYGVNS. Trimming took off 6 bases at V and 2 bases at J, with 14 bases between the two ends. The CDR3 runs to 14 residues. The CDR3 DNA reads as TGTGCCAGCAGACGGGACATCGACCCCTACGAGCAGTACTTC. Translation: CASRRDIDPYEQYF.

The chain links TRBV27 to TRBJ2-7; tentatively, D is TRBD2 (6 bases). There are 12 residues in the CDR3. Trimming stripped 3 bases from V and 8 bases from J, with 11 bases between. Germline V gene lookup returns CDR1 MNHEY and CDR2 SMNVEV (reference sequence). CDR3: CASSLGGNKQYF. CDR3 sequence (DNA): TGTGCCAGCAGTTTGGGGGGAAACAAGCAGTACTTC.

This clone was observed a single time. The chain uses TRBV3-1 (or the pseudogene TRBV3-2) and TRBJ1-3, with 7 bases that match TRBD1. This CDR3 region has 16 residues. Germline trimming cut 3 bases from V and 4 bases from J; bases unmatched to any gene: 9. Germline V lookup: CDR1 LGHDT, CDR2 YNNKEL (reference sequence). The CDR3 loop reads CASSHRQGRAGNTIYF. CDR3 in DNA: TGTGCCAGCAGCCATAGACAGGGACGGGCGGGAAACACCATATATTTT.

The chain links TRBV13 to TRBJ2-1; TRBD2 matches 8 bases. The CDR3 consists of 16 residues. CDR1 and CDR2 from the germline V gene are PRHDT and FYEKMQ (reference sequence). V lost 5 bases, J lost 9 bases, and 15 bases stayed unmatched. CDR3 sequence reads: CASSHPPGGADGEQFF. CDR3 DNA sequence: TGTGCCAGCAGCCACCCCCCGGGGGGGGCCGATGGTGAGCAGTTCTTC.

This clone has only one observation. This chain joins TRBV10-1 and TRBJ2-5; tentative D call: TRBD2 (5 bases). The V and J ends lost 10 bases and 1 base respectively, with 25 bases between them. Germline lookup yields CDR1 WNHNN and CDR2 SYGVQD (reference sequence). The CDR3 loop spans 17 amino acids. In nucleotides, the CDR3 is TGCGCCACCTACCTTAGAGGGCCGGACGGTCCCCAAGAGACCCAGTACTTC. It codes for CATYLRGPDGPQETQYF.

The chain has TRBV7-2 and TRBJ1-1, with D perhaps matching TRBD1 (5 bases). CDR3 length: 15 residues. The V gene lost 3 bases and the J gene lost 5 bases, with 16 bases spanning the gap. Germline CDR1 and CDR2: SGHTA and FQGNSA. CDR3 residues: CASSLETGGYTEAFF. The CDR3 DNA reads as TGTGCCAGCAGCTTGGAGACGGGGGGTTATACTGAAGCTTTCTTT. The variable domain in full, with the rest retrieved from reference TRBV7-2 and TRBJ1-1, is GAGVSQSPSNKVTEKGKDVELRCDPISGHTALYWYRQSLGQGLEFLIYFQGNSAPDKSGLPSDRFSAERTGGSVSTLTIQRTQQEDSAVYLCASSLETGGYTEAFFGQGTRLTVV.

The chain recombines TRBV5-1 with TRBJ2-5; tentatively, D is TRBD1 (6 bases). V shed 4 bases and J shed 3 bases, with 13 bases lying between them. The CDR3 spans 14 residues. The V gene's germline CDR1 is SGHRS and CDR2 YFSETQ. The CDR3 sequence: CASSPPGTKETQYF. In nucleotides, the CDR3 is TGCGCCAGCAGCCCCCCCGGGACAAAAGAGACCCAGTACTTC.

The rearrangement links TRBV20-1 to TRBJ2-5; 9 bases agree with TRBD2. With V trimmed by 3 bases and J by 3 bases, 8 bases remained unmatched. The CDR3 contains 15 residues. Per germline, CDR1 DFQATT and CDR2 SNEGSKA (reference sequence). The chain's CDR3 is CSASLSGRTEETQYF. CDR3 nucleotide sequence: TGCAGTGCTAGTCTCAGCGGGAGGACTGAAGAGACCCAGTACTTC.

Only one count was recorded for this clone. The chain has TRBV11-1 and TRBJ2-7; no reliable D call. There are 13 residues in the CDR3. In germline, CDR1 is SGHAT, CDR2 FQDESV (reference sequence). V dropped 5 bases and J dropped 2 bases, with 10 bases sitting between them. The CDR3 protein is CASSRSTPYEQYF. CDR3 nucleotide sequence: TGTGCCAGCAGCCGCAGTACCCCCTACGAGCAGTACTTC.

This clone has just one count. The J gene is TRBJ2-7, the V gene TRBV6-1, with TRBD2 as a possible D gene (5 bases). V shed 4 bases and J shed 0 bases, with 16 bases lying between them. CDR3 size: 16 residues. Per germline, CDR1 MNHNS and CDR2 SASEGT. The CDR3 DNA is TGTGCCAGCAGTGGAGGGTGGGGAATTAACTCCTACGAGCAGTACTTC. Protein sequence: CASSGGWGINSYEQYF.

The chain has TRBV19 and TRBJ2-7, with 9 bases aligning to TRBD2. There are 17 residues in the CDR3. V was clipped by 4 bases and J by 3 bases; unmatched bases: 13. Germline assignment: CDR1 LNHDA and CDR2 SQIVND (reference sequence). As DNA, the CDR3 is TGTGCCAGTAGTAGCGGTGATAGCGGGAGTTGGTTCTACGAGCAGTACTTC. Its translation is CASSSGDSGSWFYEQYF.

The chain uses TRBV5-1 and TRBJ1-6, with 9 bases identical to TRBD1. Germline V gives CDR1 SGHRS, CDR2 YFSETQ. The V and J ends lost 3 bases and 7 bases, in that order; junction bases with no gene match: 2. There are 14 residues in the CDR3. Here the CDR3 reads CASSSGQGNSPLHF. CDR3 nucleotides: TGCGCCAGCAGCTCGGGACAGGGAAATTCACCCCTCCACTTT.

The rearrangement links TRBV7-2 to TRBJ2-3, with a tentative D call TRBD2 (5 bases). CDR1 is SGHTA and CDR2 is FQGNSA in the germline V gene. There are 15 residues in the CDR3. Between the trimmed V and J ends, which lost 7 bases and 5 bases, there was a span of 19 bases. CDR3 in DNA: TGTGCCAGCAACCCCCGAGGGTTTTCGGGAGATACGCAGTATTTT. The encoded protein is CASNPRGFSGDTQYF.

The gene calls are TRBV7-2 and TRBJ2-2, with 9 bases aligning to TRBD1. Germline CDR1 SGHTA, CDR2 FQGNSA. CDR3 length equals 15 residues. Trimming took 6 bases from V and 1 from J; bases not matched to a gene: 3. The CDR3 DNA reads TGTGCCAGCAGACCGGGACAGGGGAACACCGGGGAGCTGTTTTTT. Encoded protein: CASRPGQGNTGELFF.

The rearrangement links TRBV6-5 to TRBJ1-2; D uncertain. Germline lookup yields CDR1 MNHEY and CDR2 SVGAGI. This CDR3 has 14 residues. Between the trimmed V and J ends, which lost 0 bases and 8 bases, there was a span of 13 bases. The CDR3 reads CASSYSEGSDGYTF. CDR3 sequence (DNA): TGTGCCAGCAGTTACTCAGAGGGCTCGGACGGCTACACCTTC.